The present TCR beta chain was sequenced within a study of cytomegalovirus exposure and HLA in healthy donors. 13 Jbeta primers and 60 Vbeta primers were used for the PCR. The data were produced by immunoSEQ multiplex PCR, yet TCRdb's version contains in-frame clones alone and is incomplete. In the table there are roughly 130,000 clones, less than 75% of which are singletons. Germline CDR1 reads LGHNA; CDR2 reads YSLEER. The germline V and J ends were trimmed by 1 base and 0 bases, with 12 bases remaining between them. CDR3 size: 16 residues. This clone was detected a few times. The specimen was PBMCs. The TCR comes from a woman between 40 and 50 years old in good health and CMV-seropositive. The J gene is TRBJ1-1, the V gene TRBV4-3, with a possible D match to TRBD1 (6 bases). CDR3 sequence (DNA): TGCGCCAGCAGCCAAGTTAGGGGGATAATGAACACTGAAGCTTTCTTT. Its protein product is CASSQVRGIMNTEAFF.